This note documents a single T cell receptor (beta chain) sequence. As yet, its antigen is unknown. This entry comes from a study of early T cells in non-severe SARS-CoV-2 infection. With 2 bases clipped from V and 8 bases from J, the junction kept 7 bases outside the gene matches. Germline CDR1 reads MNHNY; CDR2 reads SVGAGI (reference sequence). CDR3 length equals 16 residues. Study results and limitations: The VDJdb matching leaned toward anti-spike CD8 responses and overlooked private and CD4 specificities.

One entry per CDR3 protein, called by TCRdb with MiXCR from the 5' RACE reads. The sample yields about 89,000 distinct CDR3 sequences, roughly 14% seen once. This TCR came from an adult who was a healthcare worker with PCR-confirmed SARS-CoV-2 infection or an uninfected control (not recorded which). Sequences were obtained from whole blood. The chain couples TRBV6-6 to TRBJ1-6; TRBD1 matches at 9 bases. The CDR3 DNA is TGTGCCAGCAGTTACCATACAGGGGGCGCTGATTCACCCCTCCACTTT. Translated: CASSYHTGGADSPLHF.